These T cell receptor beta chains were read from a single sample in a study of cytomegalovirus exposure and HLA in healthy donors. Generated by immunoSEQ multiplex PCR, the TCRdb table keeps only in-frame clones and is missing some. The table lists about 77,000 clones, approximately 80% of them singletons. The material sequenced was PBMCs. These TCRs come from a man aged 40-50 years in good health and CMV-seronegative. CDR3s include the opening cysteine and the closing phenylalanine or tryptophan.

TRBJ2-1 | TRBV29-1 | CSVPGTGSYNEQFF
TRBJ2-7 | TRBV7-9 | CASSRGGALEYEQYF
TRBJ1-4 | TRBV21-1 | CASSNWTGRVDFEKLFF
TRBJ1-4 | TRBV28 | CASSLYRGATNEKLFF
TRBJ1-5 | TRBV6-5 | CASSTTGTRAQHF
TRBJ1-2 | TRBV10-3 | CAISESGTGGYTF
TRBJ2-6 | TRBV5-1 | CASSFGRGSGANVLTF
TRBJ1-6 | TRBV6-5 | CASRLDRLTSPLHF
. | TRBV4-2 | CASSLDRATREQYF
TRBJ2-7 | TRBV4-1 | CASSQDRAGRTYEQYF
TRBJ1-4 | TRBV4-1 | CASSQGATGGNEKLFF
TRBJ2-1 | TRBV29-1 | CSGHLYNEQFF
TRBJ1-5 | TRBV19 | CASSIVGRVSNQPQHF
TRBJ2-2 | TRBV30 | CAWSVLLTGELFF
TRBJ2-2 | TRBV28 | CAILGTANTGELFF
TRBJ1-2 | TRBV11-2 | CASRKGRENYGYTF
. | TRBV5-1 | CASSLVVAGGYEQYF
TRBJ2-7 | TRBV11-2 | CASSLGGGQAYEQYF
TRBJ2-2 | TRBV5-1 | CASSPRDRGYTGELFF
TRBJ2-5 | TRBV5-1 | CASSWTSGGVPRLEETQYF
TRBJ2-2 | TRBV6-4 | CASSRAGSTGELFF
TRBJ2-4 | TRBV6-5 | CASTRTGMAKNIQYF
TRBJ1-2 | TRBV6-1 | CASSEGTGGYGYTF
TRBJ1-1 | TRBV27 | CASSLSRNTEAFF
TRBJ1-1 | TRBV28 | CASRSTGAGIAFF
TRBJ1-3 | TRBV5-1 | CASSTMGQDSGNTIYF
TRBJ1-6 | TRBV2 | CASSATGAGSPLHF
TRBJ2-5 | TRBV28 | CASSYRESETQYF
TRBJ2-7 | TRBV28 | CASRTTGQGASEQYF
TRBJ2-1 | TRBV19 | CASSIGTRSYNEQFF
TRBJ2-7 | TRBV18 | CASSRQGSYEQYF
TRBJ1-2 | TRBV2 | CASSELGVANYGYTF
TRBJ2-5 | TRBV7-3 | CASSLSGGETQYF
TRBJ1-1 | TRBV7-2 | CASSSILTAYTEAFF
TRBJ2-2 | TRBV27 | CASRATGGTGELFF
TRBJ2-3 | TRBV7-9 | CASSLSGGSTDTQYF
TRBJ2-5 | TRBV5-1 | CASSITEGETQYF